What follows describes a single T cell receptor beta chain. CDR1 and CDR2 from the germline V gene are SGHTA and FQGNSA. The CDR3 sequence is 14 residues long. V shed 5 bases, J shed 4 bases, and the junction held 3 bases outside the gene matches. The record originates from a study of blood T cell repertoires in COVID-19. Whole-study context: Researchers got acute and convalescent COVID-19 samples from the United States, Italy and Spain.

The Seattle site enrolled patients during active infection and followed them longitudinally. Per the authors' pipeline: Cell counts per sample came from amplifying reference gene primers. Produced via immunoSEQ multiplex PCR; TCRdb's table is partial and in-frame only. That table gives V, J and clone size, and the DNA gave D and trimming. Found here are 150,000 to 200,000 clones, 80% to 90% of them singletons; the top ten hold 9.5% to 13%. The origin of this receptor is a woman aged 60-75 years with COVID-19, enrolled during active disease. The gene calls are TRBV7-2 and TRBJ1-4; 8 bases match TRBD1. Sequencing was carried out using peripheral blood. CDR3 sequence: CASSRDRYNEKLFF. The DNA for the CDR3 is TGTGCCAGCAGCCGGGACAGGTATAATGAAAAACTGTTTTTT.